Below, 30 T cell receptor beta chains from the same sample are listed, as sequenced in a study of blood T cell repertoires in COVID-19. Using immunoSEQ multiplex PCR, the repertoire was profiled, and TCRdb retains in-frame clones only, with some absent. This repertoire shows around 210,000 clones, about 89% found once; its top ten account for approximately 8.2%. What was sequenced was PBMCs or T cells enriched from blood (not recorded which). The source is a woman aged 18-29 years who had recovered from COVID-19.

The chain employs TRBV4-1 and TRBJ2-5; 8 bases are shared with TRBD1. The J segment lost 1 base and the V segment lost 6 bases, leaving 7 bases of the junction unmatched. The CDR3 consists of 15 residues. In germline, CDR1 is MGHRA, CDR2 YSYEKL. CDR3 sequence reads: CASRSQGARQETQYF. DNA of the CDR3: TGCGCCAGCAGATCTCAGGGGGCCCGCCAAGAGACCCAGTACTTC.

The CDR3 loop reads CAWSVTPSNQPQHF. DNA of the CDR3: TGTGCCTGGAGTGTAACACCTAGCAATCAGCCCCAGCATTTT. V and J are TRBV30 and TRBJ1-5; D is unresolved. CDR1 and CDR2 from the germline V gene are GTSNPN and SVGIG (reference sequence). CDR3 length equals 14 residues. V gave up 0 bases and J gave up 0 bases, with 6 bases separating them.

The chain uses TRBV5-1 and TRBJ2-2; 8 bases are a match to TRBD2. The length of the CDR3 is 15 residues. With 3 bases clipped from V and 2 bases from J, the junction kept 3 bases outside the gene matches. From germline, CDR1 is SGHRS and CDR2 YFSETQ. This CDR3 reads CASSSGTRNTGELFF. CDR3 nucleotides: TGCGCCAGCAGCTCCGGGACTAGAAACACCGGGGAGCTGTTTTTT. The entire variable domain, with the rest obtained from reference TRBV5-1 and TRBJ2-2, is as follows: KAGVTQTPRYLIKTRGQQVTLSCSPISGHRSVSWYQQTPGQGLQFLFEYFSETQRNKGNFPGRFSGRQFSNSRSEMNVSTLELGDSALYLCASSSGTRNTGELFFGEGSRLTVL.

The chain combines TRBV19 with TRBJ2-7; 7 bases are a match to TRBD1. CDR1 and CDR2 from the germline V gene are LNHDA and SQIVND (reference sequence). V was clipped by 0 bases and J by 2 bases; unmatched bases: 4. This CDR3 is 15 amino acids long. The CDR3 here is CASSIEAGGTYEQYF. The CDR3 DNA follows: TGTGCCAGTAGTATAGAGGCAGGGGGAACCTACGAGCAGTACTTC. Variable domain in full (rest from reference TRBV19 and TRBJ2-7): DGGITQSPKYLFRKEGQNVTLSCEQNLNHDAMYWYRQDPGQGLRLIYYSQIVNDFQKGDIAEGYSVSREKKESFPLTVTSAQKNPTAFYLCASSIEAGGTYEQYFGPGTRLTVT.

The chain employs TRBV19 and TRBJ1-5, with D uncertain. Germline values: CDR1 LNHDA, CDR2 SQIVND (reference sequence). V lost 3 bases, J lost 2 bases, and 5 bases lay in between. There are 13 residues in the CDR3. The CDR3 sequence is CASSISGNQPQHF. CDR3 DNA sequence: TGTGCCAGTAGTATCAGCGGCAATCAGCCCCAGCATTTT.

The CDR3 nucleotides read TGTGCCAGCTCTTCCGGGACAGGGGTGACTAATTCACCCCTCCACTTT. Its protein product is CASSSGTGVTNSPLHF. The rearrangement links TRBV18 to TRBJ1-6; the match to TRBD1 covers 10 bases. Germline-derived CDR1 and CDR2 are KGHSH and LQKENI. Trimming cost V 6 bases and J 6 bases; bases outside gene matches: 8. The CDR3 has 16 amino acids. The entire variable domain, with the rest obtained from reference TRBV18 and TRBJ1-6, is as follows: NAGVMQNPRHLVRRRGQEARLRCSPMKGHSHVYWYRQLPEEGLKFMVYLQKENIIDESGMPKERFSAEFPKEGPSILRIQQVVRGDSAAYFCASSSGTGVTNSPLHFGNGTRLTVT.

The chain couples TRBV11-2 to TRBJ2-5; TRBD2 matches at 9 bases. This CDR3 is built from 15 residues. The V gene end was trimmed by 3 bases and the J gene end by 5 bases; junction bases not matched to a gene: 7. The germline V gene has CDR1 SGHAT and CDR2 FQNNGV. Written as DNA, the CDR3 is TGTGCCAGCAGCTTCTCCACTAGCGGGTGGGAGACCCAGTACTTC. This codes for CASSFSTSGWETQYF.

V and J are TRBV19 and TRBJ2-1; a possible D gene is TRBD1 (6 bases). Trimming removed 0 bases from V and 8 bases from J, with 14 bases in between. This CDR3 region has 15 residues. Germline V gene lookup returns CDR1 LNHDA and CDR2 SQIVND (reference sequence). The CDR3 DNA sequence: TGTGCCAGTAGTATAGAGGGATTGGGGGCCGATGAGCAGTTCTTC. This codes for CASSIEGLGADEQFF.

The rearrangement uses TRBV29-1 and TRBJ1-2; 9 bases are a match to TRBD1. With V trimmed by 3 bases and J by 0 bases, 5 bases remained unmatched. Germline-derived CDR1 and CDR2 are SQVTM and ANQGSEA. There are 15 residues in the CDR3. CDR3 region: CSVDLTGGANYGYTF. The DNA for the CDR3 is TGCAGCGTTGACCTGACAGGGGGAGCTAACTATGGCTACACCTTC.

CDR3 DNA sequence: TGTGCCAGCAGTTATGATCAGGGGGCTTACTATGGCTACACCTTC. It translates to CASSYDQGAYYGYTF. V usage is TRBV5-4 and J usage is TRBJ1-2; TRBD1 agrees at 8 bases. The length of the CDR3 is 15 residues. V was pared by 5 bases and J by 3 bases, with 9 bases of the junction left unmatched. From germline, CDR1 is SGHNT and CDR2 YYREEE (reference sequence).

The CDR3 region has the DNA TGTGCCAGTAGTATAGATCCTAGATTCACAGATACGCAGTATTTT. Amino acids: CASSIDPRFTDTQYF. V is TRBV19 and J is TRBJ2-3; D remains unclear. Germline loops: CDR1 LNHDA, CDR2 SQIVND (reference sequence). V lost 0 bases, J lost 2 bases, and 9 bases lay in between. CDR3 length: 15 amino acids.

The V and J genes are TRBV7-3 and TRBJ2-1; 10 nucleotides match TRBD1. This CDR3 has 14 residues. Per germline, CDR1 SGHTA and CDR2 FQGTGA. V dropped 5 bases and J dropped 7; count of bases not matched to a gene: 5. In DNA form, the CDR3 reads TGTGCCAGCAGCCCGGGACAGGGGTGGAATGAGCAGTTCTTC. It specifies CASSPGQGWNEQFF.

The chain joins TRBV9 to TRBJ2-3, with 7 nucleotides matching TRBD1. Trimming at V came to 3 bases and at J to 3 bases, leaving 13 bases not matched to a gene. Germline CDR1 SGDLS, CDR2 YYNGEE. CDR3 length: 17 amino acids. CDR3: CASSDSGRGLYTDTQYF. The CDR3 nucleotides are TGTGCCAGCAGCGACTCTGGAAGGGGGCTATATACAGATACGCAGTATTTT.

A word on this clone: One junction end does not reproduce the germline sequence, and a read error may be involved. The chain joins TRBV5-6 to TRBJ2-1; perhaps TRBD1 as D (5 bases). This CDR3 has 12 residues. CDR1 is SGHDT, CDR2 YYEEEE, per germline. The CDR3 is CASSLPQVSRVF. The CDR3 DNA is TGTGCCAGCAGCTTACCACAGGTCTCTCGGGTCTTC.

The chain carries TRBV3-1 (or the pseudogene TRBV3-2) and TRBJ2-7; 8 bases align to TRBD1. There are 16 residues in the CDR3. Germline V gene data show CDR1 as LGHDT and CDR2 as YNNKEL (reference sequence). Trimming took 3 bases from V and 4 from J; bases not matched to a gene: 11. CDR3 bases: TGTGCCAGCAGCCAGGGGGCCGCAGGGGGCGTTTACGAGCAGTACTTC. The encoded protein is CASSQGAAGGVYEQYF.

The V and J genes are TRBV6-5 and TRBJ2-7, with D possibly being TRBD1 (6 bases). V dropped 5 bases and J dropped 5 bases, with 13 bases sitting between them. Germline V lookup: CDR1 MNHEY, CDR2 SVGAGI. This CDR3 contains 13 residues. CDR3 coding DNA: TGTGCCAGCAGTCACAGGGTTTTACACGAGCAGTACTTC. Protein sequence: CASSHRVLHEQYF.

V gene TRBV7-6 combines with J gene TRBJ2-3; 7 bases are a match to TRBD1. CDR1 is SGHVS and CDR2 is FNYEAQ in the germline V gene. The CDR3 consists of 17 residues. The ends lost 3 bases at V and 2 bases at J; junction bases unmatched: 11. CDR3 DNA sequence: TGTGCCAGCAGCTTTGGGACAGCCCTAAGCCACACAGATACGCAGTATTTT. Translation gives CASSFGTALSHTDTQYF.

V gene TRBV28 combines with J gene TRBJ1-1, with 8 bases lining up with TRBD1. Unmatched junction bases numbered 7, after V lost 5 bases and J lost 2 bases. Per germline, CDR1 MDHEN and CDR2 SYDVKM. This CDR3 is 15 amino acids long. The CDR3 loop reads CASSPPGQVNTEAFF. Written as DNA, the CDR3 is TGTGCCAGCAGTCCCCCGGGACAGGTCAACACTGAAGCTTTCTTT.

The chain combines TRBV27 with TRBJ1-5; 10 bases line up with TRBD1. This CDR3 has 21 amino acids. Germline assignment: CDR1 MNHEY and CDR2 SMNVEV (reference sequence). The V and J ends lost 9 bases and 0 bases, in that order; junction bases with no gene match: 23. The DNA of the CDR3 is TGTGCCAGTGACCGGGACAGGGGATTTATGAACCTTGAGAATAGCAATCAGCCCCAGCATTTT. Protein: CASDRDRGFMNLENSNQPQHF.

The chain links TRBV11-2 to TRBJ2-7; tentative D call: TRBD2 (5 bases). Trimming took off 4 bases at V and 4 bases at J, with 11 bases between the two ends. The CDR3 contains 13 residues. Germline-derived CDR1 and CDR2 are SGHAT and FQNNGV. CDR3 amino acids: CASSSNPGYEQYF. The CDR3 DNA sequence: TGTGCCAGCAGCTCAAACCCGGGGTACGAGCAGTACTTC. Together with reference TRBV11-2 and TRBJ2-7, the CDR3 gives the full variable domain: EAGVAQSPRYKIIEKRQSVAFWCNPISGHATLYWYQQILGQGPKLLIQFQNNGVVDDSQLPKDRFSAERLKGVDSTLKIQPAKLEDSAVYLCASSSNPGYEQYFGPGTRLTVT.

This chain joins TRBV29-1 and TRBJ2-6, with TRBD1 identical over 11 bases. CDR3 size: 16 residues. The V gene end was trimmed by 4 bases and the J gene end by 0 bases; junction bases not matched to a gene: 2. Germline V lookup: CDR1 SQVTM, CDR2 ANQGSEA. The CDR3 is CSVGGTGGSGANVLTF. CDR3 sequence (DNA): TGCAGCGTTGGGGGGACAGGGGGCTCTGGGGCCAACGTCCTGACTTTC.

The chain carries TRBV27 and TRBJ1-6; D is perhaps TRBD1 (5 bases). Germline values: CDR1 MNHEY, CDR2 SMNVEV (reference sequence). Trimming left V 2 bases short and J 6 bases short, with 17 bases between. This CDR3 is built from 17 residues. The CDR3 DNA sequence: TGTGCCAGCAGTTTAGTAGGGCGGCCGACAGTTAATTCACCCCTCCACTTT. Translating it yields CASSLVGRPTVNSPLHF.

The chain is built from TRBV28 and TRBJ2-7, with D perhaps matching TRBD1 (6 bases). Looked up from germline, CDR1 is MDHEN and CDR2 is SYDVKM. This CDR3 has 14 residues. V lost 10 bases, J lost 7 bases, and 23 bases lay in between. The CDR3 sequence is CATRGHGQDREQYF. CDR3 in DNA: TGTGCCACTCGGGGACACGGACAAGATAGGGAGCAGTACTTC.

This chain connects TRBV27 to TRBJ2-7; D perhaps matches TRBD2 (6 bases). The V end was cut by 5 bases, the J end by 7 bases, with 21 bases between. The germline gives CDR1 MNHEY, CDR2 SMNVEV (reference sequence). This CDR3 spans 15 amino acids. Written as DNA, the CDR3 is TGTGCCAGCAGTGCCCGTGGGGGGTGGTCAGGTGAGCAGTACTTC. It is translated as CASSARGGWSGEQYF.

This clone was seen more than once but under ten times. The chain links TRBV3-1 (or the pseudogene TRBV3-2) to TRBJ1-2, with D perhaps TRBD1 (5 bases). This CDR3 region has 15 residues. Deletions cut 5 bases from V and 3 bases from J, with 16 bases between. Germline-derived CDR1 and CDR2 are LGHDT and YNNKEL (reference sequence). The CDR3 is CASSKTAPNYYGYTF. The CDR3 nucleotides read TGTGCCAGCAGCAAGACAGCACCAAACTACTATGGCTACACCTTC.

The genes are TRBV7-9 and TRBJ1-1, with TRBD1 identical over 7 bases. The CDR3 contains 14 residues. Germline values: CDR1 SEHNR, CDR2 FQNEAQ (reference sequence). The J segment lost 5 bases and the V segment lost 1 base, leaving 4 bases of the junction unmatched. The CDR3 is CASSLEAGGTEAFF. DNA of the CDR3: TGTGCCAGCAGCTTAGAGGCAGGGGGAACTGAAGCTTTCTTT. Variable domain in full (rest from reference TRBV7-9 and TRBJ1-1): DTGVSQNPRHKITKRGQNVTFRCDPISEHNRLYWYRQTLGQGPEFLTYFQNEAQLEKSRLLSDRFSAERPKGSFSTLEIQRTEQGDSAMYLCASSLEAGGTEAFFGQGTRLTVV.

This clone was counted once. The CDR3 DNA reads as TGTGCCAGCAGCCAAGACCCGGGATGGGAGACCCAGTACTTC. It translates to CASSQDPGWETQYF. The chain joins TRBV14 to TRBJ2-5; perhaps TRBD2 as D (5 bases). Per germline, CDR1 SGHDN and CDR2 FVKESK. The CDR3 covers 14 residues. Trimming left V 0 bases short and J 5 bases short, with 10 bases between.

This sequence joins TRBV19 and TRBJ1-4, with 9 bases lining up with TRBD1. Germline assignment: CDR1 LNHDA and CDR2 SQIVND (reference sequence). This CDR3 comprises 15 residues. J lost 7 bases, V lost 7 bases, and 10 bases had no gene match. CDR3 protein: CASTVHRGQVEKLFF. CDR3 DNA: TGTGCCAGTACCGTCCACAGGGGGCAGGTTGAAAAACTGTTTTTT.

V and J are TRBV4-1 and TRBJ2-5; a possible D gene is TRBD2 (6 bases). Germline V gives CDR1 MGHRA, CDR2 YSYEKL. CDR3 length equals 17 residues. V lost 2 bases and J lost 2, with 18 bases in between. CDR3 sequence reads: CASSQRWGTGRQETQYF. In nucleotides, the CDR3 is TGCGCCAGCAGCCAAAGATGGGGTACCGGGAGACAAGAGACCCAGTACTTC.

The chain combines TRBV28 with TRBJ2-3, with 11 bases matching TRBD2. Per the germline V gene, CDR1 is MDHEN and CDR2 is SYDVKM. The V and J ends lost 6 bases and 6 bases, in that order; junction bases with no gene match: 11. The CDR3 loop spans 16 amino acids. Here the CDR3 reads CASRGSLAGGGDTQYF. CDR3 nucleotides: TGTGCCAGCAGGGGTTCCCTAGCGGGGGGCGGGGATACGCAGTATTTT.